This T cell receptor beta chain was obtained from a study of identical twins. The CDR3 sequence is 14 residues long. CDR1 is SGHAT, CDR2 FQNNGV, per germline. The germline V and J ends were trimmed by 5 bases and 4 bases, with 14 bases remaining between them. Unique molecular identifiers were present on the cDNA, which also gained a universal primer site by template switching. Using its own MiXCR run on the 5' RACE reads, TCRdb lists one record per CDR3 protein. The table includes 200,000 to 250,000 distinct CDR3 sequences, roughly 7.5% detected once. These same data were also listed under a study on yellow fever vaccine responses in identical twins.

This sequence joins TRBV11-2 and TRBJ1-1; D perhaps matches TRBD1 (6 bases). This receptor was taken from a young woman in good health. Sequencing was done on a sample of CD8+ T cells sorted from blood. In nucleotides, the CDR3 is TGTGCCAGCAGCCCCCAGGGGCTCGGCACTGAAGCTTTCTTT. Translated: CASSPQGLGTEAFF.